The 3 T cell receptor beta chains given below trace back to one sample, sequenced in a study of T cells after posttransplantation cyclophosphamide listed by TCRdb under 2016. The control group consisted of roughly 10 patients who received myeloablative marrow transplants with methotrexate plus a calcineurin inhibitor and who were sampled 1 year after transplant. Receptor libraries were prepared by the immunoSEQ multiplex PCR assay. TCRdb mirrors the immuneACCESS table, restricted to in-frame sequences. Some clones are absent from its copies; in checked studies, under half trace to an unresolved V gene, and the reason for the others is unknown. For this sample the table gives 4,000 or so clones, of which 65% to 80% were detected only once. Roughly 50% of the sample rests with the top ten. This material consisted of PBMCs, taken after allogeneic stem cell transplant with calcineurin inhibitor and methotrexate. The receptors originated from a female patient between 50 and 59 years old who received an allogeneic stem cell transplant from an unrelated donor, was CMV-positive, and had acute and chronic GVHD. Once a transplant has taken place, some T cells may be donor derived.

This chain links TRBV7-8 with TRBJ1-1; possibly TRBD1 for D (5 bases). In germline, CDR1 is SGHVS, CDR2 FQNEAQ. CDR3 length: 18 amino acids. The ends were cut back, 5 bases at V and 5 bases at J, with 27 bases in the middle. CDR3 nucleotide sequence: TGTGCCAGCAGCCTTATGGGGGGGTTCGTGAATGTCCGGACTGAAGCTTTCTTT. This translates into CASSLMGGFVNVRTEAFF.

Comment on this clone: The identical CDR3 is also encoded by other nucleotide sequences in the sample. The rearrangement joins TRBV7-7 to TRBJ2-2; possible D gene TRBD1, 6 bases. Deletions cut 2 bases from V and 4 bases from J, with 8 bases between. There are 14 residues in the CDR3. Germline assignment: CDR1 SSHAT and CDR2 FNYEAQ (reference sequence). The CDR3 region is CASSLTGSTGELFF. The CDR3 coding sequence is TGTGCCAGCAGCTTAACAGGGTCCACCGGGGAGCTGTTTTTT.

This chain links TRBV9 with TRBJ1-1; a possible D gene is TRBD1 (6 bases). Per the germline V gene, CDR1 is SGDLS and CDR2 is YYNGEE. The CDR3 length is 15 residues. V gave up 3 bases and J gave up 1 base, with 13 bases separating them. CDR3 coding DNA: TGTGCCAGCAGCGAGAAGGGACACGCGAACACTGAAGCTTTCTTT. Translation: CASSEKGHANTEAFF.